This is a list of T cell receptor beta chains from one sample in a study of control samples from healthy donors and cancer patients. This table comes from immunoSEQ multiplex PCR, and its TCRdb copy is limited to in-frame clones, with some not included. The sample yields about 120,000 clones, approximately 88% seen once. Sequencing input: blood. The receptor source for this set is a man aged 35 to 55 in good health. Both conserved end residues are part of each CDR3. The D gene is left open where the match is weak. Clone sizes are given selectively: once, few, many, or a class where the clone is expanded.

J gene,V gene,D gene,clone size,CDR3 DNA,CDR3 protein
TRBJ1-1,TRBV10-2,.,.,TGCGCCAGCAGTGGGGTCGGTGAAGCTTTCTTT,CASSGVGEAFF
TRBJ1-3,TRBV5-8,TRBD1,.,TGTGCCAGCAGCCTCCGGGACAGGCCAAGCTCTGGAAACACCATATATTTT,CASSLRDRPSSGNTIYF
TRBJ1-1,TRBV6-6,TRBD1,.,TGTGCCAGCAGTTACCCACAGGGGGATTACACTGAAGCTTTCTTT,CASSYPQGDYTEAFF
TRBJ1-6,TRBV5-1,.,.,TGCGCCAGCAGCTCTAGTCTGAACTCCAATTCACCCCTCCACTTT,CASSSSLNSNSPLHF
TRBJ2-1,TRBV30,.,.,TGTGCCTGGAGTGTTTCAGGGGCTGAGCAGTTCTTC,CAWSVSGAEQFF
TRBJ1-6,TRBV7-9,TRBD1,.,TGTGCCAGCTACCCACAGGTGGCAGGGGGTTCACCCCTCCACTTT,CASYPQVAGGSPLHF
TRBJ1-6,TRBV30,.,.,TGTGCCTGGAGTGAGGGATTGGATAATTCACCCCTCCACTTT,CAWSEGLDNSPLHF
TRBJ1-4,TRBV12-3/TRBV12-4,.,.,TGTGCCAGCAGTTTAAAGGAGCGAAAACTGTTTTTT,CASSLKERKLFF
TRBJ1-3,TRBV9,TRBD1,few,TGTGCCAGCAGCGTAGAGGGACAGAGAAACACCATATATTTT,CASSVEGQRNTIYF
TRBJ1-5,TRBV30,.,.,TGTGCCTGGAGTGTACAGGTTGCTCAGCCCCAGCATTTT,CAWSVQVAQPQHF
TRBJ2-4,TRBV5-1,.,.,TGCGCCAGCAGCTGGGTCGCCGACCGGTCCAACATTCAGTACTTC,CASSWVADRSNIQYF
TRBJ2-1,TRBV10-3,TRBD2,.,TGTGCCATCAGTGAGTCGACCAGCGGGGGGTACAATGAGCAGTTCTTC,CAISESTSGGYNEQFF
TRBJ2-3,TRBV5-1,TRBD1,.,TGCGCCAGCAGTTTTGGACAGGGCACAGATACGCAGTATTTT,CASSFGQGTDTQYF
TRBJ1-5,TRBV2,.,.,TGTGCCAGCATGGGAGGGGCGGGGCAGCCCCAGCATTTT,CASMGGAGQPQHF
TRBJ1-1,TRBV19,TRBD1,.,TGTGCTTCAGGGGGAGGGCGAGGGGCGGATAACACTGAAGCTTTCTTT,CASGGGRGADNTEAFF
TRBJ2-2,TRBV6-2/TRBV6-3,.,.,TGTGCCAGCAGTTTGGTCAGGGAGTACACCGGGGAGCTGTTTTTT,CASSLVREYTGELFF
TRBJ2-7,TRBV12-3/TRBV12-4,TRBD1,.,TGTGCCAGCAGCCCGGGACAGTCCTACGAGCAGTACTTC,CASSPGQSYEQYF
TRBJ1-1,TRBV2,.,.,TGTGCCAGCAGTGACTCGAAGGGAGAAGCTTTCTTT,CASSDSKGEAFF
TRBJ1-4,TRBV20-1,TRBD1,.,TGCAGTGCTAGTAACAGGGGGCTTGAAAAACTGTTTTTT,CSASNRGLEKLFF
TRBJ1-2,TRBV7-2,TRBD1,.,TGTGCCAGCAGCTCACGGACAGGGATATCCTATGGCTACACCTTC,CASSSRTGISYGYTF
TRBJ2-1,TRBV24-1,TRBD2,.,TGTGCCACCAGTGATTTGCTGGCGGGGGGTATAAATGAGCAGTTCTTC,CATSDLLAGGINEQFF
TRBJ2-3,TRBV7-2,TRBD2,.,TGTGCCAGCAGCTTGGGGACTAGCGGGGGGTCTTATTTT,CASSLGTSGGSYF
TRBJ1-6,TRBV11-2,.,once,TGTGCCAGCAGCTTATCGGGCCAGGTGTATAGCTCCTATAATTCACCCCTCCACTTT,CASSLSGQVYSSYNSPLHF
TRBJ1-1,TRBV6-2/TRBV6-3,.,few,TGTGCCAGCAGTTTTGGTGGCAGGGTTACTGAAGCTTTCTTT,CASSFGGRVTEAFF
TRBJ1-2,TRBV19,.,.,TGTGCCAGTAGTATAGGGGTCCAGGGGAAAATAAATGGCTACACCTTC,CASSIGVQGKINGYTF
TRBJ1-5,TRBV24-1,.,.,TGTGCCACCAGTGAACCAGGGAGGGGGCAGCCCCAGCATTTT,CATSEPGRGQPQHF
TRBJ2-5,TRBV11-2,.,.,TGTGCCAGCAGCTTCACGGGGACCCAGTACTTC,CASSFTGTQYF
TRBJ2-5,TRBV7-6,TRBD1,.,TGTGCCAGCAGTCACAACAGGGGCCCCCAAGAGACCCAGTACTTC,CASSHNRGPQETQYF
TRBJ1-2,TRBV2,TRBD1,.,TGTGCCAGCCCAGGGGGCGGGGGCTACACCTTC,CASPGGGGYTF